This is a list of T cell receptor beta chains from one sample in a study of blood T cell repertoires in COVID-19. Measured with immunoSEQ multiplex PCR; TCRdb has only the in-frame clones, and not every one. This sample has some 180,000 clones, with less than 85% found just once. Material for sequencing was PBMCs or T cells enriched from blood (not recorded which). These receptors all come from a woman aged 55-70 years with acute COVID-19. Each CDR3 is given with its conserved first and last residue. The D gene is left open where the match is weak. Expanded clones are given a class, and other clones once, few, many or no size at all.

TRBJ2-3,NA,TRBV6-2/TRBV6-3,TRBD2,TGTGCCAGCAGTTCCGGACTAGCGGGCCTCACAGATACGCAGTATTTT,CASSSGLAGLTDTQYF
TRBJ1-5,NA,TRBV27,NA,TGTGCCAGCAATACTAGGGGGGGGAATCAGCCCCAGCATTTT,CASNTRGGNQPQHF
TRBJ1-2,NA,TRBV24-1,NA,TGTGCCACCAGTGACCCCGGGGCGGGGGGTGGCTACACCTTC,CATSDPGAGGGYTF
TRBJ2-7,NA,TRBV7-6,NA,TGTGCCAGCAGCCCCGACCCCTCGGTGAGGTACGAGCAGTACTTC,CASSPDPSVRYEQYF
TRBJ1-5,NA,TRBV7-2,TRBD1,TGTGCCAGCAGCTTGGGGACAGGGGACAATCAGCCCCAGCATTTT,CASSLGTGDNQPQHF
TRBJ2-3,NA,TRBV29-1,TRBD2,TGCAGCGTTGAAGTCTTAGCGGGGATCGAGACAGATACGCAGTATTTT,CSVEVLAGIETDTQYF
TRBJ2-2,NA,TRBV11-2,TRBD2,TGTGCCAGCAGCTTACGGGCGGGAGGGCCGCCCGGGGAGCTGTTTTTT,CASSLRAGGPPGELFF
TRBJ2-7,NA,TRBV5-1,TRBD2,TGCGCCAGCAGCCTTTGGTCGGGGGGAGTAGCGTCAGAAGATTACGAGCAGTACTTC,CASSLWSGGVASEDYEQYF
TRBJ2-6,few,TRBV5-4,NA,TGTGCCAGCAGCGGGACTCCTGGGGCCAACGTCCTGACTTTC,CASSGTPGANVLTF
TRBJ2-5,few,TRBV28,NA,TGTGCCAGCAGTTCCCAGGGGATCAGTGGAGAGACCCAGTACTTC,CASSSQGISGETQYF
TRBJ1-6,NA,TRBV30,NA,TGTGCCTGGAGTGTACGGACACCCTTAATGGGGAATAATTCACCCCTCCACTTT,CAWSVRTPLMGNNSPLHF
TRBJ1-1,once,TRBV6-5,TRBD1,TGTGCCAGCAGTTGGACAGGCACTATGAACACTGAAGCTTTCTTT,CASSWTGTMNTEAFF
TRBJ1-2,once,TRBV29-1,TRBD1,TGCAGCGCCCGGACAGGGCGCGGCTACACCTTC,CSARTGRGYTF
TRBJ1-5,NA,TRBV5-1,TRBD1,TGCGCCAGCAGCCCGGGACAGTACTTGACGCAGCCCCAGCATTTT,CASSPGQYLTQPQHF
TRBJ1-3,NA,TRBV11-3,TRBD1,TGTGCCAGCAGTACAGGGGCTGGAAACACCATATATTTT,CASSTGAGNTIYF
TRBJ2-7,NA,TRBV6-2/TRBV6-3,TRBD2,TGTGCCAGCAGTTACAAACGGGGGGTCTCCTACGAGCAGTACTTC,CASSYKRGVSYEQYF
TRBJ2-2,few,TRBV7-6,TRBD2,TGTGCCAGCAGCTCCACTGGCGGACTAGTCGCCGGGGAGCTGTTTTTT,CASSSTGGLVAGELFF
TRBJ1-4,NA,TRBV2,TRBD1,TGTGCCAGCACCGGACAGGACATGAAAGTACTGTTTTTT,CASTGQDMKVLFF
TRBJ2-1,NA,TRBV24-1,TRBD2,TGTGCCACCCAAGGACTAGCGGGACTACAGGGCTACAATGAGCAGTTCTTC,CATQGLAGLQGYNEQFF
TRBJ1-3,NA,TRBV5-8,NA,TGTGCCAGCAGCTTGGAGGAGGGGACTGGAAACACCATATATTTT,CASSLEEGTGNTIYF
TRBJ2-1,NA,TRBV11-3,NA,TGTGCCAGCAGCTTATCCGGGGAGTACAATGAGCAGTTCTTC,CASSLSGEYNEQFF
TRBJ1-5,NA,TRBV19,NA,TGTGCCAGTAGTCAGGGTTCAGGTAATGGAGAAGGGCCCCAGCATTTT,CASSQGSGNGEGPQHF
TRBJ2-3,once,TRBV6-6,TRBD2,TGTGCCAGTAGAAGCGGGGGGATGGAGCACACAGATACGCAGTATTTT,CASRSGGMEHTDTQYF
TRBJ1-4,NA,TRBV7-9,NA,TGTGCCAGCAGCTTCGACAGACCAACTAATGAAAAACTGTTTTTT,CASSFDRPTNEKLFF
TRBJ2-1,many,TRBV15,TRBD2,TGTGCCACCAGCCTGCAAGCGGGAGGATACTATGAGCAGTTCTTC,CATSLQAGGYYEQFF
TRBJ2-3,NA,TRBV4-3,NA,TGCGCCAGCAGCCAAGATTTGGCGGGCACCACAGATACGCAGTATTTT,CASSQDLAGTTDTQYF